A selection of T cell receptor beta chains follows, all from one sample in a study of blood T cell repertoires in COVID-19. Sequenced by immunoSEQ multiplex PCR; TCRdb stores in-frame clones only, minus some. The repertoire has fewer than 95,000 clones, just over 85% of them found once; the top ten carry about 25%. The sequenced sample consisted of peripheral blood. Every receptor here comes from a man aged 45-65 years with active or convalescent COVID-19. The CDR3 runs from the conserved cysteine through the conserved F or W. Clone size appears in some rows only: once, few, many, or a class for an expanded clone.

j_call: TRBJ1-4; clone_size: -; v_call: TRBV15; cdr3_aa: CATSTRQGRNEKLFF
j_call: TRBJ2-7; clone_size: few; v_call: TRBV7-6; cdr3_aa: CASSFQTSGTYEQYF
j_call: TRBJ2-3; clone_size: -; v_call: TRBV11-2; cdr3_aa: CASSLGGRRGDTQYF
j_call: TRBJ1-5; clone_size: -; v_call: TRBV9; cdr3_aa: CASSVGSYSNQPQHF
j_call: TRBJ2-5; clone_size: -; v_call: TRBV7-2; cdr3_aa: CASSLGLAGNQETQYF
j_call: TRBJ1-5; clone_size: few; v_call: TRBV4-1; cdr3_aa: CASSPGQGAFQPQHF
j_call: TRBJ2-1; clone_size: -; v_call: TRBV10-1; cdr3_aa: CASSEIGGGRYNEQFF
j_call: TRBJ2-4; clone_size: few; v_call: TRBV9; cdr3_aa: CASSAVTGNDIQYF
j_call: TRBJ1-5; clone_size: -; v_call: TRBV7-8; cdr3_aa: CASSLFSGLNQPQHF
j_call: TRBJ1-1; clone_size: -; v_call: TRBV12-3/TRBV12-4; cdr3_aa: CASSSVENTEAFF